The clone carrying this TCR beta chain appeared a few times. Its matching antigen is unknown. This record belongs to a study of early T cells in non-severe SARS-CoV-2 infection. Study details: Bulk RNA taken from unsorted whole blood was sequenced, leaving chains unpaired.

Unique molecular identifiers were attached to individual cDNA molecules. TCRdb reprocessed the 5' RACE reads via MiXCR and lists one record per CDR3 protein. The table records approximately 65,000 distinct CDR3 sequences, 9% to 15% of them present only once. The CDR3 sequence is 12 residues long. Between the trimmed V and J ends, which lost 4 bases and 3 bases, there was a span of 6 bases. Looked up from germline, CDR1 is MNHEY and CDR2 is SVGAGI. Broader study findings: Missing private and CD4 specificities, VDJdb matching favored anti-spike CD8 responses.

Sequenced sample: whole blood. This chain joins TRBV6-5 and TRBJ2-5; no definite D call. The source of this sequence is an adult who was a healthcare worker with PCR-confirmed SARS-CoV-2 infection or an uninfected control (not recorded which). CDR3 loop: CASSFAEETQYF. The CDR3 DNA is TGTGCCAGCAGTTTTGCGGAAGAGACCCAGTACTTC.